Shown below are 10 T cell receptor beta chains from a single sample sequenced in a study of shared clonotypes between healthy human individuals. TCRdb keeps only in-frame clones here, not all; method: immunoSEQ multiplex PCR. Of fewer than 400,000 clones listed, about 74% are singletons. Material: memory CD4+ T cells sorted from blood. Described subset: CD45RA-negative fraction. Receptors were obtained from a young man in good health.

This clone showed up just a few times. The chain is built from TRBV2 and TRBJ1-2; unclear D gene. The CDR3 contains 13 residues. Trimming removed 6 bases from V and 8 bases from J, with 16 bases in between. Germline V gene lookup returns CDR1 SNHLY and CDR2 FYNNEI. The chain's CDR3 is CASSARLLGGYTF. As DNA, the CDR3 is TGTGCCAGCAGCGCCAGACTCCTTGGCGGCTACACCTTC.

This rearrangement joins TRBV7-9 to TRBJ1-4; no clear D. This CDR3 comprises 14 residues. Germline V lookup: CDR1 SEHNR, CDR2 FQNEAQ (reference sequence). V gave up 5 bases and J gave up 5 bases, with 12 bases separating them. The CDR3 DNA is TGTGCCAGCAGCACAAATACGGGGAATGAAAAACTGTTTTTT. This sequence encodes CASSTNTGNEKLFF.

The chain couples TRBV18 to TRBJ2-1; 11 positions agree with TRBD2. Germline CDR1 and CDR2: KGHSH and LQKENI. The V segment lost 2 bases and the J segment 7 bases; nucleotides outside the gene matches: 1. The CDR3 runs 14 residues. This chain's CDR3 is CASSPTSGSNEQFF. CDR3 nucleotide sequence: TGTGCCAGCTCACCAACTAGCGGGAGTAATGAGCAGTTCTTC.

V is TRBV13 and J is TRBJ2-2, with 7 bases aligning to TRBD2. The CDR3 has 15 residues. The ends lost 4 bases at V and 8 bases at J; junction bases unmatched: 10. Germline V lookup: CDR1 PRHDT, CDR2 FYEKMQ (reference sequence). DNA of the CDR3: TGTGCCAGCAGCTCCGCTAGCGGTCGCGGGGGGGAGCTGTTTTTT. Amino acid sequence: CASSSASGRGGELFF. Filled out from reference TRBV13 and TRBJ2-2, the complete variable domain reads AAGVIQSPRHLIKEKRETATLKCYPIPRHDTVYWYQQGPGQDPQFLISFYEKMQSDKGSIPDRFSAQQFSDYHSELNMSSLELGDSALYFCASSSASGRGGELFFGEGSRLTVL.

The chain carries TRBV15 and TRBJ2-3; no reliable D call. The CDR3 totals 15 residues. The V end lost 0 bases, the J end lost 1 base, and 8 bases lay between the germline ends. Germline CDR1 and CDR2: LNHNV and YYDKDF (reference sequence). The CDR3 DNA reads as TGTGCCACCAGCAGAGATCTAGGGCGCACAGATACGCAGTATTTT. Amino acids: CATSRDLGRTDTQYF.

This chain links TRBV6-5 with TRBJ2-1; D remains unclear. The germline CDR1 and CDR2 sequences are MNHEY and SVGAGI. The V end was cut by 5 bases, the J end by 9 bases, with 17 bases between. The CDR3 has 14 residues. CDR3: CASSRLGPGGEQFF. DNA for the CDR3: TGTGCCAGCAGTAGACTTGGCCCCGGCGGTGAGCAGTTCTTC.

The rearrangement joins TRBV28 to TRBJ2-5; possibly TRBD2 for D (6 bases). There are 15 residues in the CDR3. Trimming removed 3 bases at V and 7 bases at J, with 18 bases between. Germline CDR1 and CDR2: MDHEN and SYDVKM. CDR3 residues: CASSLRTRGGWTQYF. The CDR3, as DNA: TGTGCCAGCAGTTTGCGGACGCGGGGAGGATGGACCCAGTACTTC.

This clone was seen only once. V and J are TRBV5-1 and TRBJ2-1; 8 bases agree with TRBD2. Trimming removed 1 base from V and 9 bases from J; junction bases left unmatched: 9. Germline CDR1 reads SGHRS; CDR2 reads YFSETQ. The CDR3 has 15 residues. The CDR3 bases are TGCGCCAGCAGCTTGACTAGCGGTTCCACCGGTGAGCAGTTCTTC. Translating gives CASSLTSGSTGEQFF.

The chain recombines TRBV28 with TRBJ2-1; 10 bases line up with TRBD2. The CDR3 consists of 14 residues. The germline V gene has CDR1 MDHEN and CDR2 SYDVKM. The V gene end was trimmed by 7 bases and the J gene end by 3 bases; junction bases not matched to a gene: 3. CDR3 region: CASKGTSDYNEQFF. CDR3 sequence (DNA): TGTGCCAGCAAAGGGACTAGCGACTACAATGAGCAGTTCTTC. Drawing the rest from reference TRBV28 and TRBJ2-1, the complete variable domain is DVKVTQSSRYLVKRTGEKVFLECVQDMDHENMFWYRQDPGLGLRLIYFSYDVKMKEKGDIPEGYSVSREKKERFSLILESASTNQTSMYLCASKGTSDYNEQFFGPGTRLTVL.

This chain uses TRBV6-1 with TRBJ2-7; D possibly corresponds to TRBD1 (6 bases). The CDR3 spans 11 residues. V was trimmed by 7 bases and J by 4 bases, leaving 8 bases between them. Looked up from germline, CDR1 is MNHNS and CDR2 is SASEGT. The CDR3 coding sequence is TGTGCCAGCATAAGGGGGTACGAGCAGTACTTC. This sequence encodes CASIRGYEQYF.